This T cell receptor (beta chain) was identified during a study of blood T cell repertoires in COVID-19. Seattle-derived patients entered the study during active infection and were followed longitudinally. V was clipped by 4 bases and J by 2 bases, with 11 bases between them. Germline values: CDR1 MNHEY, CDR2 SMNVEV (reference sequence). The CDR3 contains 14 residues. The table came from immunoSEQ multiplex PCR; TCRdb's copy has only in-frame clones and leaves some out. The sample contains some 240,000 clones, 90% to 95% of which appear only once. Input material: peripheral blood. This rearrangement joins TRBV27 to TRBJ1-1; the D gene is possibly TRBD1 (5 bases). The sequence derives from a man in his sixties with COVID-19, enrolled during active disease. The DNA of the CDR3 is TGTGCCAGCAGTTGGGGCAGCACCAACACTGAAGCTTTCTTT. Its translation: CASSWGSTNTEAFF.